Described below is a single TCR beta chain sequence and its context. The sample comes from a study of response to subunit inactivated influenza vaccine. TCRdb ran MiXCR on the RT-PCR reads and lists one entry per CDR3 protein. Found here are approximately 520,000 distinct CDR3 sequences, approximately 17% of them singletons; the top ten hold less than 4%. Germline V lookup: CDR1 DFQATT, CDR2 SNEGSKA (reference sequence). Trimming took 0 bases from V and 0 from J, leaving 10 bases between them. The CDR3 runs to 15 residues. The rearrangement joins TRBV20-1 to TRBJ2-3; TRBD2 might be the D (5 bases). The receptor comes from a man aged 50-75 years who received an inactivated influenza vaccine. This specimen was CD4+ T cells sorted from PBMCs, taken around 25 months after vaccination. CDR3 sequence: CSARDFRTSTDTQYF. The DNA for the CDR3 is TGCAGTGCTAGAGATTTCAGGACTAGCACAGATACGCAGTATTTT.